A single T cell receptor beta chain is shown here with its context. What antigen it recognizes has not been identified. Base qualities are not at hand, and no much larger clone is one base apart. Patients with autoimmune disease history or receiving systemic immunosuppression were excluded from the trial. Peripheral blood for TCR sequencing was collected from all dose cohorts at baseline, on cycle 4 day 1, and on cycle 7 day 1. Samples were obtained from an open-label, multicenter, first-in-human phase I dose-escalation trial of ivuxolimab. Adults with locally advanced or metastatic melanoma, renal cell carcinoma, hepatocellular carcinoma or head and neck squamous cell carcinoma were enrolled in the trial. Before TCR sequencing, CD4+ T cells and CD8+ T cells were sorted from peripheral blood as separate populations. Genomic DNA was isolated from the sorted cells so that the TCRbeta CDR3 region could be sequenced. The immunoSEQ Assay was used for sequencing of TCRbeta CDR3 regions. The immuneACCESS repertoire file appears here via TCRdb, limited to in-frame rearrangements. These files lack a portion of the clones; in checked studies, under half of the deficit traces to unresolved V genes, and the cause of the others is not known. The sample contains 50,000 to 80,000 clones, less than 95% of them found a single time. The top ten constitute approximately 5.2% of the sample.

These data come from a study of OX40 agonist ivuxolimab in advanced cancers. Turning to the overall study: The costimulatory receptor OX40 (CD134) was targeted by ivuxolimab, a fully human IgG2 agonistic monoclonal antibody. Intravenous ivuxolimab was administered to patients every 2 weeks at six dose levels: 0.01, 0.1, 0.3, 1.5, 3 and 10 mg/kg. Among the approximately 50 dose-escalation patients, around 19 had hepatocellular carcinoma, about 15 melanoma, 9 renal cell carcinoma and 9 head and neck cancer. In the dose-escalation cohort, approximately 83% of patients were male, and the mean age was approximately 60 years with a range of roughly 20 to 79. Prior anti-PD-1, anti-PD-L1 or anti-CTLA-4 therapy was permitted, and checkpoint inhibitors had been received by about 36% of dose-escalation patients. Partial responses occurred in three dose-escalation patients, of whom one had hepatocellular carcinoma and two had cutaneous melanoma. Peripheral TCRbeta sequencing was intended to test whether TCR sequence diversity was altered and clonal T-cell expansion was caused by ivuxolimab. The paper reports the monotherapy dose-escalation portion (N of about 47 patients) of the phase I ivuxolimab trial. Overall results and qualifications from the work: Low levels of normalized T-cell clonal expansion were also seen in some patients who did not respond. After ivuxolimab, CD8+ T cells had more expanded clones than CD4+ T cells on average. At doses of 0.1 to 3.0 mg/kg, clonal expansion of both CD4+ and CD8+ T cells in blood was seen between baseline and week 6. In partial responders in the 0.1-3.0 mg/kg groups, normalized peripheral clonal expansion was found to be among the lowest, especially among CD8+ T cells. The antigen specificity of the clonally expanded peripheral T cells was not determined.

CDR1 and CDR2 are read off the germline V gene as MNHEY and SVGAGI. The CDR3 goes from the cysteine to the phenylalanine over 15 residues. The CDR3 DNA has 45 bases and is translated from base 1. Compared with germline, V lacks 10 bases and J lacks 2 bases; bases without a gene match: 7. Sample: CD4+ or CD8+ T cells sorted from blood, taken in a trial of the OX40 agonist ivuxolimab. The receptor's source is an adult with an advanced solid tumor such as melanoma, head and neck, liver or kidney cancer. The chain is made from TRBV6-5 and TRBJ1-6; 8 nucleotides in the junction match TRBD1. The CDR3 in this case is CATRETGAYNSPLHF. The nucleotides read TGTGCCACCAGAGAGACAGGGGCCTATAATTCACCCCTCCACTTT.